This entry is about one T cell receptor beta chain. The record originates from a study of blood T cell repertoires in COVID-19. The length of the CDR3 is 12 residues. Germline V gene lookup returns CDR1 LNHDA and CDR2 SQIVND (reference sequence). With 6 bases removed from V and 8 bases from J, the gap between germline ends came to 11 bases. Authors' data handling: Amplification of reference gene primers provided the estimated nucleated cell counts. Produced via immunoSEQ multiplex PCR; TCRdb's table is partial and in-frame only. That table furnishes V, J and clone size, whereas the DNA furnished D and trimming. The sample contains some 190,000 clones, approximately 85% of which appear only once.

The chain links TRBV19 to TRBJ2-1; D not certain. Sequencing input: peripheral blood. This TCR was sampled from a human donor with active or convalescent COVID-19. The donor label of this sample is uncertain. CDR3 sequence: CASSLSGYEQFF. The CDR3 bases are TGTGCCAGTAGCCTGTCTGGCTATGAGCAGTTCTTC. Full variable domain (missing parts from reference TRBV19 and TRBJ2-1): DGGITQSPKYLFRKEGQNVTLSCEQNLNHDAMYWYRQDPGQGLRLIYYSQIVNDFQKGDIAEGYSVSREKKESFPLTVTSAQKNPTAFYLCASSLSGYEQFFGPGTRLTVL.